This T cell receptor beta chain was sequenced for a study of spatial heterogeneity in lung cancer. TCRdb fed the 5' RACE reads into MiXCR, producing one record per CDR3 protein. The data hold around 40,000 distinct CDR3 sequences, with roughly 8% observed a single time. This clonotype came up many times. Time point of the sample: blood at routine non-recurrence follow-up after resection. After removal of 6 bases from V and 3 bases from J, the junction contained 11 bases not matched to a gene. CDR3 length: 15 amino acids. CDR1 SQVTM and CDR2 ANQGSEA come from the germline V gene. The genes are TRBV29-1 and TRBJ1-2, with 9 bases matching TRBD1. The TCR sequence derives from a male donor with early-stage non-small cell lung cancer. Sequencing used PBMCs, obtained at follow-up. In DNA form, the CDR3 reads TGCAGCGTCCCCATCCGGGACAGGGTCGACTATGGCTACACCTTC. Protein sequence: CSVPIRDRVDYGYTF.